The rows below give T cell receptor beta chains drawn from one sample of a study of identifying expanded T cells in peripheral blood. Generated by immunoSEQ multiplex PCR, the TCRdb table keeps only in-frame clones and is missing some. The sample yields roughly 82,000 clones, almost 85% seen once. Sequencing was carried out using blood. All receptors come from a person aged 18 to 70 in good health. Each CDR3 is given with its conserved first and last residue. Each record gives: V gene, CDR3 length, clone size, J gene, D gene, CDR3 DNA, CDR3 protein. The D gene is left open where the match is weak. The listing skips clone size in some rows; elsewhere it reads once, few, many or a size class.

TRBV28	17	-	TRBJ1-5	-	TGTGCCAGCAGTTTCTCTTCACAGGGCCAAAACAATCAGCCCCAGCATTTT	CASSFSSQGQNNQPQHF
TRBV18	12	-	TRBJ2-5	-	TGTGCCAGCTCACCAGGGGCAGAGACCCAGTACTTC	CASSPGAETQYF
TRBV4-1	13	-	TRBJ2-1	-	TGCGCCAGCAGCCCTCTCGGATTGCGTGAGCAGTTCTTC	CASSPLGLREQFF
TRBV5-1	16	-	TRBJ2-1	TRBD2	TGCGCCAGCAGCTGGTCCGGGACTAGCGGAAACAATGAGCAGTTCTTC	CASSWSGTSGNNEQFF
TRBV4-2	15	-	TRBJ2-7	-	TGTGCCAGCAGCCAAGATTTGCCGGGGCCCTACGAGCAGTACTTC	CASSQDLPGPYEQYF
TRBV7-9	13	-	TRBJ2-7	TRBD1	TGTGCCAGCGAGGGGGCGAGCTCCTACGAGCAGTACTTC	CASEGASSYEQYF
TRBV6-1	14	few	TRBJ2-3	TRBD2	TGTGCCAGCTTGACTAGCGGGGGTATTGATACGCAGTATTTT	CASLTSGGIDTQYF
TRBV19	16	once	TRBJ1-4	TRBD1	TGTGCCAGTAGTATAGGAAGATGGGACAGGGATGAAAAACTGTTTTTT	CASSIGRWDRDEKLFF
TRBV29-1	13	few	TRBJ2-1	-	TGCAGCGTTGGGATGACAGCTGACAATGAGCAGTTCTTC	CSVGMTADNEQFF
TRBV4-1	18	-	TRBJ2-7	TRBD1	TGCGCCAGCAGCCAAGGGACAGGGGGAATACCTGGCTCCTACGAGCAGTACTTC	CASSQGTGGIPGSYEQYF
TRBV14	17	-	TRBJ2-7	-	TGTGCCAGCAGCTTAGCTCTTAGCGGCAGGAGCTCCTACGAGCAGTACTTC	CASSLALSGRSSYEQYF
TRBV4-2	15	-	TRBJ1-2	-	TGTGCCAGCAGCCAAGATATCAGGGCTAACTATGGCTACACCTTC	CASSQDIRANYGYTF
TRBV7-2	18	-	TRBJ2-3	-	TGTGCCAGCAGCCTAGCCCCTCTGGTAGGGCGGAGCACAGATACGCAGTATTTT	CASSLAPLVGRSTDTQYF
TRBV27	16	once	TRBJ1-2	TRBD1	TGTGCCAGCAGTCCATATACAGGGGGTAAGGACTATGGCTACACCTTC	CASSPYTGGKDYGYTF
TRBV6-6	15	-	TRBJ2-7	TRBD1	TGTGCCAGCAGTTACTCGTTTGACAGGGGGGGCGAGCAGTACTTC	CASSYSFDRGGEQYF
TRBV7-2	15	-	TRBJ2-1	TRBD2	TGTGCCAGCAGCTTCTCTAGCGGGAGTGTGGATGAGCAGTTCTTC	CASSFSSGSVDEQFF
TRBV4-1	12	-	TRBJ1-3	-	TGCGCCAGCAGCCAAGCGGGAAACACCATATATTTT	CASSQAGNTIYF
TRBV13	16	-	TRBJ2-7	-	TGTGCCAGCAGCACCAGCAACGGGGGCTACCGATACGAGCAGTACTTC	CASSTSNGGYRYEQYF
TRBV11-1	12	-	TRBJ2-7	-	TGTGCCAGCAGCTTTGACCGTGACGAGCAGTACTTC	CASSFDRDEQYF
TRBV4-2	15	-	TRBJ2-1	TRBD1	TGTGCCAGCAGCCAAGGGGACAGATGGGGCAATGAGCAGTTCTTC	CASSQGDRWGNEQFF
TRBV7-2	16	-	TRBJ2-1	-	TGTGCCAGCAGCTTAGTTTCAGAAAGCTCCTACAATGAGCAGTTCTTC	CASSLVSESSYNEQFF
TRBV9	18	-	TRBJ2-5	TRBD2	TGTGCCAGCAGCCCAGGACTAGCGGGGATAGATCGAGGAGAGACCCAGTACTTC	CASSPGLAGIDRGETQYF
TRBV28	15	-	TRBJ2-2	-	TGTGCCAGCAGAATCGACAGAGTCGGTACCGGGGAGCTGTTTTTT	CASRIDRVGTGELFF
TRBV5-1	16	-	TRBJ2-1	TRBD2	TGCGCCAGCAGCTTGGTGGGGACTAGCTCCTACAATGAGCAGTTCTTC	CASSLVGTSSYNEQFF
TRBV28	11	-	TRBJ2-7	-	TGTGCCAGCGGTTATGAATACGAGCAGTACTTC	CASGYEYEQYF
TRBV28	16	-	TRBJ2-7	TRBD2	TGTGCCAGCAGTCCCCTGGGTAGCGGGAGTTTGTACGAGCAGTACTTC	CASSPLGSGSLYEQYF
TRBV5-4	17	-	TRBJ2-1	TRBD2	TGTGCCAGCAGCTTGGCCCCTTGGACTAGCAACGTCGATGAGCAGTTCTTC	CASSLAPWTSNVDEQFF
TRBV2	14	-	TRBJ1-2	-	TGTGCCAGCAGTGAGATGACCGCAGCGGGGGGCTACACCTTC	CASSEMTAAGGYTF
TRBV28	15	-	TRBJ2-5	TRBD2	TGTGCCAGCAGCCCAATAGCGGGGGGAGGCGAGACCCAGTACTTC	CASSPIAGGGETQYF
TRBV6-6	15	once	TRBJ2-1	TRBD2	TGTGCCAGCAGTTCCCGGACTAGCGGGAGGTATGAGCAGTTCTTC	CASSSRTSGRYEQFF
TRBV28	16	-	TRBJ2-5	-	TGTGCCAGCAGTTTAGAAGCGATGGGTATACAAGAGACCCAGTACTTC	CASSLEAMGIQETQYF
TRBV6-5	13	-	TRBJ2-5	TRBD1	TGTGCCAGCAGTGAACAGGGGTCCGAGACCCAGTACTTC	CASSEQGSETQYF